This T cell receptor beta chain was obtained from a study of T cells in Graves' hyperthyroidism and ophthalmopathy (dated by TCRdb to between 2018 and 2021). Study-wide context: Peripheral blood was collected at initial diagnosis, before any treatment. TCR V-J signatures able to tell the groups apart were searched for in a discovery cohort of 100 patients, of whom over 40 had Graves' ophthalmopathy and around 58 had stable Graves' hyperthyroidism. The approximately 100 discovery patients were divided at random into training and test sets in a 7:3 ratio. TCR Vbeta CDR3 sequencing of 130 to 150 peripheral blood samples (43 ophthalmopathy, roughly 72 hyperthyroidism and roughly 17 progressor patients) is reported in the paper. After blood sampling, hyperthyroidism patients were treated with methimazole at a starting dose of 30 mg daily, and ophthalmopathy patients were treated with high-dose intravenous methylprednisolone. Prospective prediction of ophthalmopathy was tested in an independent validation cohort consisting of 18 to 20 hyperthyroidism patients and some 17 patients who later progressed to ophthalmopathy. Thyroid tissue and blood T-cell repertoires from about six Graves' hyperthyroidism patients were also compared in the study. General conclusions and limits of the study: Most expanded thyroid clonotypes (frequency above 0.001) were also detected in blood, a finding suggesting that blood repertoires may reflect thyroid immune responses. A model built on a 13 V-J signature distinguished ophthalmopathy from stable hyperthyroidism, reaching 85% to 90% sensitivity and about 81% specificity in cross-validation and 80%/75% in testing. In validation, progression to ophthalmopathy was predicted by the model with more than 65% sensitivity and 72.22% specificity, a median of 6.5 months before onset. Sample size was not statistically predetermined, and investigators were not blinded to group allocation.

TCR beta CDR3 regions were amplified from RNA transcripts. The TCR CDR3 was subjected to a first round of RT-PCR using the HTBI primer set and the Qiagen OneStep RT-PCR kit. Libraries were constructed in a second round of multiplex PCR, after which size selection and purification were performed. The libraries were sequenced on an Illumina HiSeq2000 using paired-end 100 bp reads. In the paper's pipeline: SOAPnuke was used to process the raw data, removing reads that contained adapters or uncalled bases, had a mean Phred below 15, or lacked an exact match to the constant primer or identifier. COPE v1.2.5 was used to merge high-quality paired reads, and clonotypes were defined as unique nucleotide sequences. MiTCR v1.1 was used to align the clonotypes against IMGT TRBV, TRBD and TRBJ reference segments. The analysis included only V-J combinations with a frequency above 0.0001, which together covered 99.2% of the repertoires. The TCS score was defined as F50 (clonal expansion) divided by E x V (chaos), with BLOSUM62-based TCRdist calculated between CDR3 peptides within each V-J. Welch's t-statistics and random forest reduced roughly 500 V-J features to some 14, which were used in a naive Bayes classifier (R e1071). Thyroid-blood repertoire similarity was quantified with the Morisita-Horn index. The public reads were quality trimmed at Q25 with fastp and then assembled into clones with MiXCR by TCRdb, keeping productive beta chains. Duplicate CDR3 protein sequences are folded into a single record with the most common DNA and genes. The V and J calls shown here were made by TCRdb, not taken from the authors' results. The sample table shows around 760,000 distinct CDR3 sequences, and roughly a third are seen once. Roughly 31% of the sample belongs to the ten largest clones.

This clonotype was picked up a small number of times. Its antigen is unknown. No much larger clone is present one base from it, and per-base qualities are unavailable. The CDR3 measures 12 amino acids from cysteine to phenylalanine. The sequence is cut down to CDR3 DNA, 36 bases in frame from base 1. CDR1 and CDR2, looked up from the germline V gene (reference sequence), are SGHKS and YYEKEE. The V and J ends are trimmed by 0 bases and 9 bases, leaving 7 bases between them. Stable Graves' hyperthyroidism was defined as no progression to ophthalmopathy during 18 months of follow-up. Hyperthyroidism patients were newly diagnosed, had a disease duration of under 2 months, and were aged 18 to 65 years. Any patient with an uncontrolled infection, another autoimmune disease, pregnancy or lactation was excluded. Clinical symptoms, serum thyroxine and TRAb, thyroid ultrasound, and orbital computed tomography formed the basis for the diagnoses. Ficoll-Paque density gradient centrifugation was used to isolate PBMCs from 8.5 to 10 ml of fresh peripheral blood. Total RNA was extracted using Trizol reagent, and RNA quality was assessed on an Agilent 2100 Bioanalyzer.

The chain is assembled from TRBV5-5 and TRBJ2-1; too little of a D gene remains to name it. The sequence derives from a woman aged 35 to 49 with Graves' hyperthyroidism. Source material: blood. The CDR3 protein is CASSLAWGEQFF. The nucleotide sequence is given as TGTGCCAGCAGCTTGGCTTGGGGTGAGCAGTTCTTC.